This T cell receptor (beta chain) stems from a study of cytomegalovirus exposure and HLA in healthy donors. Broader study findings: Three chains linked to CMV were shown in vitro to be specific for CMV antigens. The authors later found HLA-associated TCR beta chains more clonally expanded than equally common others.

This clone was observed a single time. Its cognate antigen is unknown. Primers: 60 Vbeta forward and 13 Jbeta reverse. The assay was immunoSEQ multiplex PCR, and TCRdb's table has in-frame clones only and misses some. The profile shows some 240,000 clones, 70% to 85% of them singletons. The CDR3 runs 13 residues. The ends lost 6 bases at V and 6 bases at J; junction bases unmatched: 7. Germline V gene lookup returns CDR1 ENHRY and CDR2 SYGVKD. The sample comprised PBMCs. This sequence was found in a male donor in good health and CMV-seronegative. The rearrangement uses TRBV10-3 and TRBJ1-2, with 7 bases identical to TRBD1. The CDR3 DNA follows: TGTGCCATCAGCGGACAGGCTACCCATGGCTACACCTTC. Translation gives CAISGQATHGYTF.